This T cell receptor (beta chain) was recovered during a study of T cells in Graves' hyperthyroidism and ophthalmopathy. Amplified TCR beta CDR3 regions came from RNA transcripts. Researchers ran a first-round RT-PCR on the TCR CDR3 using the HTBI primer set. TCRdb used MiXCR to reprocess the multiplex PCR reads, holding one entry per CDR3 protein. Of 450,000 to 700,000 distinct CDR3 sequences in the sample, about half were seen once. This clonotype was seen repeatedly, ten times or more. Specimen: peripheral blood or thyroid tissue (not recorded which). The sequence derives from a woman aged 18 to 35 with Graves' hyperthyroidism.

In DNA form, the CDR3 reads TGTGCCAGCAGCCAAGCTCTGCTCACTGAAGCTTTCTTT. Amino acid sequence: CASSQALLTEAFF. The chain employs TRBV4-2 and TRBJ1-1; D not resolved. Looked up from germline, CDR1 is LGHNA and CDR2 is YNFKEQ. Deletions cut 1 base from V and 4 bases from J, with 7 bases between. The length of the CDR3 is 13 residues.